The sequence of this T cell receptor (beta chain) was determined in a study of shared clonotypes between healthy human individuals. Overall study results and limits: Memory subsets had estimated richness that was generally smaller than that of naive subsets.

This clone was observed once. The antigen is undetermined. Germline V gene sequence: CDR1 SGHTA, CDR2 FQGNSA. The CDR3 loop spans 13 amino acids. V was pared by 1 base and J by 13 bases, with 14 bases between. Splitting of CD4+ cells produced CD45RA+ naive and CD45RA-negative memory subsets. In replicate PCRs of sorted subsets, roughly 200 ng DNA, approximately 32,000 T cell genomes, was used. How the authors handled the data: ImmunoSEQ yielded junction-only sequences lacking quality scores, so filtering differed. The table came from immunoSEQ multiplex PCR; TCRdb's copy has only in-frame clones and leaves some out. D and trimming were read from the DNA, whereas the V and J calls and clone size are those reported in that table. The data contain a few million clones, around nine tenths of them seen just once; the ten biggest clones take up around 0.14%.

The origin of this receptor is a young man in good health. The specimen sequenced was naive CD4+ T cells sorted from blood. The subset here: CD45RA+ positively selected. The chain uses TRBV7-2 and TRBJ2-1, with D hard to call. The DNA for the CDR3 is TGTGCCAGCAGCTTAGATCGGTGGGTGGGACAGTTCTTC. Translating gives CASSLDRWVGQFF.